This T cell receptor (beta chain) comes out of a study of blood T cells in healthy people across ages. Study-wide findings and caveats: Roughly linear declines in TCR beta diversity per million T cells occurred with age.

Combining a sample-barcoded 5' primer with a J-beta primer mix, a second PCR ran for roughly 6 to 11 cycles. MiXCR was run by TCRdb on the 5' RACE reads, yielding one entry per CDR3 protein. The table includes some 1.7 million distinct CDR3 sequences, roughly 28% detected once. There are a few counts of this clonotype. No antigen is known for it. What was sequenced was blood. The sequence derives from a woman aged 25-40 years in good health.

The CDR3 DNA reads TGTGCCAGTAGTATAGTAGACAGCCAGGGCCAGCCCCAGCATTTT. Protein product: CASSIVDSQGQPQHF. V and J are TRBV19 and TRBJ1-5, with D perhaps TRBD1 (5 bases). This CDR3 has 15 amino acids. Germline loops: CDR1 LNHDA, CDR2 SQIVND (reference sequence). The V end lost 1 base, the J end lost 7 bases, and 14 bases lay between the germline ends.